These T cell receptor beta chains were read from a single sample in a study of T cell repertoires in cytomegalovirus infection. Each CDR3 protein is one row after TCRdb ran MiXCR on the reads. This sample yields tens of thousands of distinct CDR3 sequences, of which around 20% are seen a single time; 64% belongs to the top ten. The antigens these receptors bind are not known. The material was CD8+ T cells from cultured PBMCs, obtained from culture after CMV antigen stimulation. The receptors come from a human donor in good health (CMV status not recorded). Some clones in this sample may be carry-over from other donors' samples. CDR3s leave out the opening cysteine and the closing phenylalanine or tryptophan.

cdr3_aa: ASSPQDRGWLAEAF
j_call: TRBJ1-1
v_call: TRBV7-9

cdr3_aa: SARGRLGRGPYEQY
j_call: TRBJ2-7
v_call: TRBV20-1

cdr3_aa: ASSTWTGGKENEQF
j_call: TRBJ2-1
v_call: TRBV19

cdr3_aa: ASSSAGTSGGLDYEQY
j_call: TRBJ2-7
v_call: TRBV6-2/TRBV6-3

cdr3_aa: ASSPGQTSYNEQF
j_call: TRBJ2-1
v_call: TRBV7-9

cdr3_aa: ASSSRAFEQY
j_call: TRBJ2-7
v_call: TRBV7-8

cdr3_aa: ASRPRQAAQPQH
j_call: TRBJ1-5
v_call: TRBV6-6

cdr3_aa: ASSSTDYSNQPQH
j_call: TRBJ1-5
v_call: TRBV7-9

cdr3_aa: ASSQWGGNQPQH
j_call: TRBJ1-5
v_call: TRBV7-2

cdr3_aa: ASSLTRSNQPQH
j_call: TRBJ1-5
v_call: TRBV11-3

cdr3_aa: ASTLTGTGSEQY
j_call: TRBJ2-7
v_call: TRBV27

cdr3_aa: SARDGITSYEQY
j_call: TRBJ2-7
v_call: TRBV20-1

cdr3_aa: ASSLRGLGQPQH
j_call: TRBJ1-5
v_call: TRBV5-1

cdr3_aa: ASRVRGQGAVNEKLF
j_call: TRBJ1-4
v_call: TRBV7-2

cdr3_aa: ASRELAGDSTGELF
j_call: TRBJ2-2
v_call: TRBV12-3/TRBV12-4

cdr3_aa: ASSPGPAFRASSGNTIY
j_call: TRBJ1-3
v_call: TRBV7-2

cdr3_aa: ASERAYGYT
j_call: TRBJ1-2
v_call: TRBV7-1

cdr3_aa: ASSPGTISYEQY
j_call: TRBJ2-7
v_call: TRBV28

cdr3_aa: ASSPPVAGEANEQF
j_call: TRBJ2-1
v_call: TRBV7-9

cdr3_aa: ASSLASTEATNEKLF
j_call: TRBJ1-4
v_call: TRBV7-6

cdr3_aa: SVETISYEQY
j_call: TRBJ2-7
v_call: TRBV29-1

cdr3_aa: ASSPPGLVAYEQY
j_call: TRBJ2-7
v_call: TRBV12-3/TRBV12-4

cdr3_aa: ATKYRVTDTQY
j_call: TRBJ2-3
v_call: TRBV19

cdr3_aa: ASREGAQRNEQF
j_call: TRBJ2-1
v_call: TRBV28

cdr3_aa: ASSFLSGTYSSDEQF
j_call: TRBJ2-1
v_call: TRBV6-2/TRBV6-3

cdr3_aa: ASSPDGAPNEKLF
j_call: TRBJ1-4
v_call: TRBV7-2

cdr3_aa: ASSPHRGNEQY
j_call: TRBJ2-7
v_call: TRBV7-8

cdr3_aa: ASGGRSGNTIY
j_call: TRBJ1-3
v_call: TRBV7-2